The 24 T cell receptor beta chains below come from one sample, sequenced in a study of cytomegalovirus exposure and HLA in healthy donors. The primer mix had 60 Vbeta and 13 Jbeta primers. Clones were sequenced by immunoSEQ multiplex PCR, and TCRdb holds only the in-frame ones, with some missing. In the table there are about 240,000 clones, more than 70% of which are singletons. Sequenced material: PBMCs. The receptors come from a boy aged 5-17 years in good health and CMV-seronegative.

The chain has TRBV2 and TRBJ1-5, with D tentatively TRBD1 (5 bases). CDR3 length equals 15 residues. Trimming took 4 bases from V and 6 from J, leaving 16 bases between them. Germline loops: CDR1 SNHLY, CDR2 FYNNEI. This CDR3 reads CASSGPGGDLQPQHF. The CDR3 bases are TGTGCCAGCAGTGGGCCAGGAGGGGACCTTCAGCCCCAGCATTTT.

This clone was detected only once. The CDR3 sequence: CASSEDRRGYEQYF. For the CDR3, the DNA is TGTGCCAGCAGTGAAGACAGAAGGGGATACGAGCAGTACTTC. The V gene is TRBV6-1, the J gene TRBJ2-7, with D possibly TRBD1 on 5 matching bases. Trimming stripped 1 base from V and 4 bases from J, with 11 bases between. Looked up from germline, CDR1 is MNHNS and CDR2 is SASEGT. The CDR3 totals 14 residues.

J is TRBJ2-3 and V is TRBV7-2; 7 bases map to TRBD2. V gave up 2 bases and J gave up 3 bases; unmatched junction bases: 8. The germline gives CDR1 SGHTA, CDR2 FQGNSA. The CDR3 covers 16 residues. CDR3: CASSLYGGGRTDTQYF. The CDR3, as DNA: TGTGCCAGCAGCTTATATGGCGGGGGTCGGACAGATACGCAGTATTTT.

In its sample, this clone was seen a few times. The CDR3 DNA is TGTGCCACCAGCGTCGACACGAATCAGCCCCAGCATTTT. Residues: CATSVDTNQPQHF. The rearrangement links TRBV15 to TRBJ1-5, with D uncertain. Germline V gives CDR1 LNHNV, CDR2 YYDKDF (reference sequence). The length of the CDR3 is 13 residues. The V gene lost 5 bases and the J gene lost 4 bases, with 9 bases spanning the gap.

The V gene is TRBV7-9, the J gene TRBJ2-1; 8 bases line up with TRBD1. Germline CDR1 SEHNR, CDR2 FQNEAQ (reference sequence). The V segment lost 4 bases and the J segment 2 bases; nucleotides outside the gene matches: 7. The CDR3 has 16 amino acids. CDR3 nucleotide sequence: TGTGCCAGCAGCTCCCGACAGGGGTTCACCTACAATGAGCAGTTCTTC. This sequence encodes CASSSRQGFTYNEQFF.

The chain combines TRBV2 with TRBJ1-1; D is perhaps TRBD1 (5 bases). CDR3 length: 19 residues. The ends were cut back, 4 bases at V and 4 bases at J, with 28 bases in the middle. Germline values: CDR1 SNHLY, CDR2 FYNNEI. CDR3 bases: TGTGCCAGCAGTGGGGACCCGGGACGCGGGGAGGCTATGAGCACTGAAGCTTTCTTT. Translation gives CASSGDPGRGEAMSTEAFF.

This chain joins TRBV10-3 and TRBJ2-3; D possibly corresponds to TRBD2 (6 bases). Per the germline V gene, CDR1 is ENHRY and CDR2 is SYGVKD. Trimming shortened V by 0 bases and J by 5 bases, and 18 bases separated the two germline ends. The CDR3 totals 17 residues. CDR3 sequence reads: CAISESRAGTVGDTQYF. The CDR3 DNA sequence: TGTGCCATCAGTGAGTCTAGAGCGGGTACGGTGGGAGATACGCAGTATTTT.

The chain links TRBV5-6 to TRBJ2-7, with TRBD1 matching 11 bases. Germline CDR1 is SGHDT and CDR2 is YYEEEE. This CDR3 region has 13 residues. V lost 4 bases to trimming and J lost 6 bases; unmatched junction nucleotides: 3. The CDR3 loop reads CASSRDRGIEQYF. The CDR3 coding sequence is TGTGCCAGCAGCAGGGACAGGGGGATCGAGCAGTACTTC. Drawing the rest from reference TRBV5-6 and TRBJ2-7, the complete variable domain is DAGVTQSPTHLIKTRGQQVTLRCSPKSGHDTVSWYQQALGQGPQFIFQYYEEEERQRGNFPDRFSGHQFPNYSSELNVNALLLGDSALYLCASSRDRGIEQYFGPGTRLTVT.

This chain joins TRBV7-9 and TRBJ1-1; no clear D gene. This CDR3 is 13 amino acids long. V lost 3 bases and J 4 bases, leaving 9 bases between the germline ends. CDR1 and CDR2 from the germline V gene are SEHNR and FQNEAQ (reference sequence). The CDR3 DNA sequence: TGTGCCAGCAGCTTCGGCAGGCCCACTGAAGCTTTCTTT. Translation gives CASSFGRPTEAFF.

This clone was detected a few times. This chain joins TRBV30 and TRBJ2-2; 13 bases fit TRBD2. This CDR3 contains 16 residues. Germline trimming cut 4 bases from V and 6 bases from J; bases unmatched to any gene: 8. Germline CDR1 and CDR2: GTSNPN and SVGIG (reference sequence). The CDR3 DNA reads as TGTGCCTGGACTTACTTACTAGCGGGAGGGGCCGGGGAGCTGTTTTTT. Translated: CAWTYLLAGGAGELFF. The full variable domain, in which reference TRBV30 and TRBJ2-2 provide the parts outside the CDR3, is SQTIHQWPATLVQPVGSPLSLECTVEGTSNPNLYWYRQAAGRGLQLLFYSVGIGQISSEVPQNLSASRPQDRQFILSSKKLLLSDSGFYLCAWTYLLAGGAGELFFGEGSRLTVL.

This clone was recorded only once. The chain has TRBV7-2 and TRBJ2-3; TRBD1 might be the D (6 bases). Trimming pared 3 bases from V and 0 bases from J, leaving 16 bases between. Germline V gene lookup returns CDR1 SGHTA and CDR2 FQGNSA. CDR3 length equals 17 residues. CDR3 protein: CASSLRTGFSSTDTQYF. CDR3 DNA sequence: TGTGCCAGCAGCTTGAGAACAGGGTTCTCTAGCACAGATACGCAGTATTTT. The variable domain in full, with the rest retrieved from reference TRBV7-2 and TRBJ2-3, is GAGVSQSPSNKVTEKGKDVELRCDPISGHTALYWYRQSLGQGLEFLIYFQGNSAPDKSGLPSDRFSAERTGGSVSTLTIQRTQQEDSAVYLCASSLRTGFSSTDTQYFGPGTRLTVL.

This clone was seen more than once but under ten times. This chain connects TRBV5-4 to TRBJ1-2; D perhaps matches TRBD1 (5 bases). The CDR3 spans 16 residues. Germline lookup yields CDR1 SGHNT and CDR2 YYREEE (reference sequence). The ends were cut back, 3 bases at V and 2 bases at J, with 17 bases in the middle. The chain's CDR3 is CASSSLRGGGNYGYTF. The CDR3 region has the DNA TGTGCCAGCAGCTCATTACGTGGGGGGGGGAACTATGGCTACACCTTC.

The chain has TRBV5-4 and TRBJ1-5, with TRBD1 as a possible D gene (6 bases). Trimming cost V 0 bases and J 4 bases, with 17 bases left between them. There are 17 residues in the CDR3. Germline loops: CDR1 SGHNT, CDR2 YYREEE (reference sequence). CDR3 DNA: TGTGCCAGCAGCTTGGCCGAACAGGGCATAGGAAATCAGCCCCAGCATTTT. Translation: CASSLAEQGIGNQPQHF.

The chain links TRBV5-8 to TRBJ1-2; D may be TRBD1 (5 bases). This CDR3 has 15 amino acids. Germline V gene lookup returns CDR1 SGHTS and CDR2 YDEGEE. V was cut by 0 bases and J by 8 bases, with 17 bases left in between. This chain's CDR3 is CASSLAQGLRKGYTF. The CDR3 bases are TGTGCCAGCAGCTTGGCGCAGGGACTTCGAAAGGGCTACACCTTC.

CDR3 sequence: CASSSTGGYQPQHF. The DNA for the CDR3 is TGTGCCAGTAGTTCGACAGGAGGTTATCAGCCCCAGCATTTT. The V call is TRBV19, the J call TRBJ1-5, with a possible D match to TRBD1 (6 bases). The CDR3 has 14 amino acids. Deletions cut 5 bases from V and 5 bases from J, with 13 bases between. CDR1 LNHDA and CDR2 SQIVND come from the germline V gene (reference sequence).

This sequence joins TRBV27 and TRBJ2-1; 7 bases agree with TRBD2. CDR3 length equals 14 residues. The junction had 3 bases not matched to a gene; V was cut back by 3 bases and J by 4 bases. Germline V gene sequence: CDR1 MNHEY, CDR2 SMNVEV (reference sequence). CDR3 DNA: TGTGCCAGCAGTTTGGCGGGGGTGTACAATGAGCAGTTCTTC. Its translation is CASSLAGVYNEQFF.

This clone was recorded once. The CDR3 here is CASSSDAPGQNLYGYTF. The CDR3, as DNA: TGTGCCAGCAGCTCTGACGCGCCTGGACAGAACCTTTATGGCTACACCTTC. This chain uses TRBV7-9 with TRBJ1-2, with TRBD1 as a possible D gene (6 bases). Trimming removed 4 bases from V and 5 bases from J, with 23 bases in between. The length of the CDR3 is 17 residues. Germline V lookup: CDR1 SEHNR, CDR2 FQNEAQ (reference sequence).

This clone occurred once. V usage is TRBV5-4 and J usage is TRBJ2-5; 8 bases fit TRBD1. The CDR3 sequence is 16 residues long. Germline V lookup: CDR1 SGHNT, CDR2 YYREEE (reference sequence). The V gene end was trimmed by 0 bases and the J gene end by 1 base; junction bases not matched to a gene: 5. The CDR3 sequence: CASSLGGDRSQETQYF. The CDR3 bases are TGTGCCAGCAGCTTGGGTGGGGACAGGTCCCAAGAGACCCAGTACTTC.

This clone was picked up one time. V usage is TRBV9 and J usage is TRBJ2-7; TRBD1 aligns across 7 bases. Germline-derived CDR1 and CDR2 are SGDLS and YYNGEE. V trimming: 4 bases; J trimming: 4 bases; junction bases outside the gene matches: 11. CDR3 length: 15 amino acids. CDR3 coding DNA: TGTGCCAGCAGCCCCTTCTGGGACAGTTCGTACGAGCAGTACTTC. Amino acid sequence: CASSPFWDSSYEQYF.

Remarks on this clone: At one end the junction does not follow the germline gene, possibly because of a read error. The chain has TRBV7-7 and TRBJ2-5; possible D gene TRBD2, 5 bases. The CDR3 totals 15 residues. Germline V gene data show CDR1 as SSHAT and CDR2 as FNYEAQ (reference sequence). For the CDR3, the DNA is TGTGCTAGCAGCTTAGTGGCGGACTCCTGGGAGACCCAGTACTTC. Its protein is CASSLVADSWETQYF. Combining the CDR3 with reference TRBV7-7 and TRBJ2-5 gives the whole variable domain GAGVSQSPRYKVTKRGQDVTLRCDPISSHATLYWYQQALGQGPEFLTYFNYEAQPDKSGLPSDRFSAERPEGSISTLTIQRTEQRDSAMYRCASSLVADSWETQYFGPGTRLLVL.

The chain is built from TRBV6-5 and TRBJ1-2; tentatively, D is TRBD1 (6 bases). CDR1 and CDR2 from the germline V gene are MNHEY and SVGAGI. The germline V and J ends were trimmed by 9 bases and 7 bases, with 21 bases remaining between them. The CDR3 sequence is 14 residues long. The CDR3 loop is CASAGTPGVGGYTF. In DNA, the CDR3 is TGTGCCAGTGCCGGGACACCCGGCGTTGGTGGCTACACCTTC.

The V gene is TRBV7-9, the J gene TRBJ2-7; 11 bases fit TRBD1. CDR3 size: 15 residues. V gave up 6 bases and J gave up 3 bases; unmatched junction bases: 7. Looked up from germline, CDR1 is SEHNR and CDR2 is FQNEAQ (reference sequence). The CDR3 nucleotides read TGTGCCAGCAGTACCGGGACAGGGGGTTTCTACGAGCAGTACTTC. This translates into CASSTGTGGFYEQYF.

The chain uses TRBV12-5 and TRBJ2-7; D gene unclear. Trimming removed 5 bases from V and 1 base from J, with 15 bases in between. The CDR3 covers 15 residues. The germline CDR1 and CDR2 sequences are LGHNT and FRNRAP. In nucleotides, the CDR3 is TGTGCTAGTGGTGACGGAACGACTTGGTCCTACGAGCAGTACTTC. Its translation is CASGDGTTWSYEQYF.

This clone has a single count. The chain employs TRBV4-2 and TRBJ2-5; possible D gene TRBD2, 5 bases. Matching the DNA end better, TRBJ2-7 makes the J call doubtful. The V gene's germline CDR1 is LGHNA and CDR2 YNFKEQ. The length of the CDR3 is 14 residues. In DNA, the CDR3 is TGTGCCAGCAGCGCCCGGGATGTAGAGTCCGAGCAGTACTTC. Translating gives CASSARDVESEQYF.